The 21 T cell receptor beta chains presented below share a single source sample, sequenced in a study of radiation and T cells in renal cell carcinoma. Measured with immunoSEQ multiplex PCR; TCRdb has only the in-frame clones, and not every one. The data hold under 150,000 clones, with over 75% observed a single time. Time point meaning: blood 2 weeks post-SBRT. The treatment: 15 Gy SBRT to primary tumor, nephrectomy 4 weeks later. Sequenced here: blood, sampled from a patient whose treatment included radiotherapy and nephrectomy. All receptors come from a woman aged 55-69 years with renal cell carcinoma.

The V call is TRBV27, the J call TRBJ1-1; TRBD1 might be the D (5 bases). This CDR3 spans 17 amino acids. Germline CDR1 and CDR2: MNHEY and SMNVEV (reference sequence). Trimming stripped 0 bases from V and 4 bases from J, with 18 bases between. DNA for the CDR3: TGTGCCAGCAGTTTATCGAACAGCCTTTCTGGGGGCACTGAAGCTTTCTTT. Translation gives CASSLSNSLSGGTEAFF.

This chain links TRBV6-1 with TRBJ2-4; D call uncertain. The germline gives CDR1 MNHNS, CDR2 SASEGT. V lost 8 bases, J lost 4 bases, and 12 bases lay in between. CDR3 length equals 13 residues. CDR3 sequence reads: CASRTADKNIQYF. CDR3 nucleotide sequence: TGTGCCAGCCGGACGGCCGATAAAAACATTCAGTACTTC.

A few counts support this clone. The V call is TRBV5-6, the J call TRBJ1-2; D gene ambiguous. Trimming took 0 bases from V and 4 from J, leaving 7 bases between them. Germline lookup yields CDR1 SGHDT and CDR2 YYEEEE. This CDR3 spans 13 amino acids. DNA of the CDR3: TGTGCCAGCAGCTTGGTGGATTCCTATGGCTACACCTTC. Amino acid sequence: CASSLVDSYGYTF.

V is TRBV9 and J is TRBJ1-1, with 10 bases fitting TRBD1. V lost 0 bases to trimming and J lost 7 bases; unmatched junction nucleotides: 3. CDR3 length: 14 amino acids. CDR1 and CDR2 from the germline V gene are SGDLS and YYNGEE. CDR3 nucleotide sequence: TGTGCCAGCAGCGTAGAGGGACAGGGGAGTGAAGCTTTCTTT. This codes for CASSVEGQGSEAFF.

V and J are TRBV7-9 and TRBJ1-2, with D unresolved. CDR1 is SEHNR, CDR2 FQNEAQ, per germline (reference sequence). V was pared by 6 bases and J by 8 bases, with 16 bases between. There are 13 residues in the CDR3. The CDR3 is CASRGSGVRGYTF. CDR3 coding DNA: TGTGCCAGCAGGGGTAGCGGGGTTCGGGGCTACACCTTC. The complete variable domain, with remaining parts taken from reference TRBV7-9 and TRBJ1-2, reads DTGVSQNPRHKITKRGQNVTFRCDPISEHNRLYWYRQTLGQGPEFLTYFQNEAQLEKSRLLSDRFSAERPKGSFSTLEIQRTEQGDSAMYLCASRGSGVRGYTFGSGTRLTVV.

This sequence joins TRBV5-8 and TRBJ1-3; 7 bases agree with TRBD1. CDR1 is SGHTS, CDR2 YDEGEE, per germline. Germline trimming cut 3 bases from V and 0 bases from J; bases unmatched to any gene: 3. The CDR3 runs 15 residues. CDR3: CASSSPGGSGNTIYF. The CDR3 DNA reads as TGTGCCAGCAGCTCCCCAGGGGGCTCTGGAAACACCATATATTTT.

The V and J genes are TRBV18 and TRBJ1-3; unclear D gene. The V gene lost 3 bases and the J gene lost 3 bases, with 12 bases spanning the gap. The CDR3 extends over 15 amino acids. CDR1 and CDR2 (germline): KGHSH, LQKENI. The CDR3 nucleotides are TGTGCCAGCTCACCGGCCCCGGTGAGTGGAAACACCATATATTTT. It yields the protein CASSPAPVSGNTIYF.

The rearrangement joins TRBV11-3 to TRBJ2-7; D might be TRBD1 or TRBD2, each matching 5 bases. There are 13 residues in the CDR3. Germline lookup yields CDR1 SGHNT and CDR2 YENEEA. The ends were cut back, 4 bases at V and 7 bases at J, with 14 bases in the middle. Here the CDR3 DNA reads TGTGCCAGCAGCTCGGGGCCCCAAAGGGAGCAGTACTTC. It specifies CASSSGPQREQYF.

The rearrangement joins TRBV11-3 to TRBJ2-3; TRBD1 agrees at 7 bases. The CDR3 consists of 14 residues. J lost 4 bases, V lost 5 bases, and 6 bases had no gene match. The germline CDR1 and CDR2 sequences are SGHNT and YENEEA. The CDR3 reads CASSPRQGADTQYF. In DNA, the CDR3 is TGTGCCAGCAGCCCAAGACAGGGTGCAGATACGCAGTATTTT.

The rearrangement joins TRBV11-2 to TRBJ1-2; 7 bases match TRBD1. Germline CDR1 and CDR2: SGHAT and FQNNGV. With V trimmed by 5 bases and J by 4 bases, 7 bases remained unmatched. This CDR3 contains 14 residues. The CDR3 loop reads CASSPDRAPYGYTF. The CDR3, as DNA: TGTGCCAGCAGCCCCGACAGGGCCCCCTATGGCTACACCTTC. Variable domain in full (rest from reference TRBV11-2 and TRBJ1-2): EAGVAQSPRYKIIEKRQSVAFWCNPISGHATLYWYQQILGQGPKLLIQFQNNGVVDDSQLPKDRFSAERLKGVDSTLKIQPAKLEDSAVYLCASSPDRAPYGYTFGSGTRLTVV.

This clone showed up just a few times. This chain connects TRBV6-5 to TRBJ1-2, with D possibly being TRBD1 (5 bases). The germline V gene encodes CDR1 MNHEY and CDR2 SVGAGI. This CDR3 spans 14 amino acids. V was shortened by 2 bases and J by 8 bases, with 15 bases between the two germline ends. The CDR3 DNA reads TGTGCCAGCAGTTACGACAGCTATACGGTCGGCTACACCTTC. Protein sequence: CASSYDSYTVGYTF.

This clone was counted a single time. The V gene is TRBV7-9, the J gene TRBJ2-1, with 7 bases identical to TRBD1. The CDR3 is 15 amino acids. V shed 4 bases and J 7 bases; nucleotides not matched to a gene: 10. Germline lookup yields CDR1 SEHNR and CDR2 FQNEAQ (reference sequence). DNA of the CDR3: TGTGCCAGCAGCTATCCCCGGGACAGTGCAAATGAGCAGTTCTTC. Residues: CASSYPRDSANEQFF.

In its sample, this clone was seen once. The rearrangement uses TRBV7-8 and TRBJ1-2; the D is unclear. Between the trimmed V and J ends, which lost 1 base and 4 bases, there was a span of 13 bases. This CDR3 has 15 amino acids. CDR1 is SGHVS and CDR2 is FQNEAQ in the germline V gene. As DNA, the CDR3 is TGTGCCAGCAGCTTAGTCCCGGACTCGCCCTATGGCTACACCTTC. It translates to CASSLVPDSPYGYTF. Full variable domain (outside the CDR3, taken from reference TRBV7-8 and TRBJ1-2): GAGVSQSPRYKVAKRGQDVALRCDPISGHVSLFWYQQALGQGPEFLTYFQNEAQLDKSGLPSDRFFAERPEGSVSTLKIQRTQQEDSAVYLCASSLVPDSPYGYTFGSGTRLTVV.

The chain recombines TRBV6-6 with TRBJ1-5, with a tentative D call TRBD1 (5 bases). This CDR3 has 15 residues. Germline CDR1 MNHNY, CDR2 SVGAGI (reference sequence). V was clipped by 6 bases and J by 2 bases, with 14 bases between them. In DNA form, the CDR3 reads TGTGCCAGCAGCACGACCGGGGACGGCAATCAGCCCCAGCATTTT. It yields the protein CASSTTGDGNQPQHF.

The chain couples TRBV28 to TRBJ2-3; no reliable D call. Germline CDR1 and CDR2: MDHEN and SYDVKM. The V gene lost 3 bases and the J gene lost 2 bases, with 6 bases spanning the gap. CDR3 size: 13 residues. CDR3 amino acids: CASSFINTDTQYF. In DNA, the CDR3 is TGTGCCAGCAGTTTTATAAACACAGATACGCAGTATTTT. The full variable domain, completed using reference TRBV28 and TRBJ2-3, is DVKVTQSSRYLVKRTGEKVFLECVQDMDHENMFWYRQDPGLGLRLIYFSYDVKMKEKGDIPEGYSVSREKKERFSLILESASTNQTSMYLCASSFINTDTQYFGPGTRLTVL.

The chain joins TRBV9 to TRBJ1-2; 7 positions match TRBD1. Trimming at V came to 4 bases and at J to 3 bases, leaving 6 bases not matched to a gene. This CDR3 has 14 amino acids. Germline loops: CDR1 SGDLS, CDR2 YYNGEE. CDR3 bases: TGTGCCAGCAGCAATTGGGACAGAGACTATGGCTACACCTTC. This encodes CASSNWDRDYGYTF.

This chain's CDR3 is CASSPTGLFTTQYF. DNA of the CDR3: TGTGCCAGCAGTCCAACAGGGTTGTTTACTACGCAGTATTTT. The gene calls are TRBV28 and TRBJ2-3; the D gene is possibly TRBD1 (6 bases). CDR1 and CDR2 from the germline V gene are MDHEN and SYDVKM. The V end was cut by 5 bases, the J end by 8 bases, with 17 bases between. The CDR3 covers 14 residues.

This clone was picked up one time. This chain links TRBV9 with TRBJ2-2; D call uncertain. The CDR3 is 13 residues long. Deletions cut 1 base from V and 5 bases from J, with 6 bases between. Per germline, CDR1 SGDLS and CDR2 YYNGEE. This CDR3 reads CASSVSGTGELFF. The CDR3 region has the DNA TGTGCCAGCAGCGTATCCGGGACCGGGGAGCTGTTTTTT.

The chain carries TRBV9 and TRBJ1-1; D remains ambiguous. Trimming stripped 4 bases from V and 0 bases from J, with 10 bases between. The CDR3 length is 14 residues. Germline V lookup: CDR1 SGDLS, CDR2 YYNGEE. The CDR3, as DNA: TGTGCCAGCAGCCCCCCAAGTATGAACACTGAAGCTTTCTTT. This encodes CASSPPSMNTEAFF. Full variable domain (missing parts from reference TRBV9 and TRBJ1-1): DSGVTQTPKHLITATGQRVTLRCSPRSGDLSVYWYQQSLDQGLQFLIQYYNGEERAKGNILERFSAQQFPDLHSELNLSSLELGDSALYFCASSPPSMNTEAFFGQGTRLTVV.

J is TRBJ2-3 and V is TRBV6-5; weak D call: TRBD1 (5 bases). V dropped 6 bases and J dropped 2 bases, with 15 bases sitting between them. Germline V CDR1 and CDR2: MNHEY, SVGAGI. The CDR3 has 15 residues. The CDR3 reads CASSRQLMNTDTQYF. The DNA of the CDR3 is TGTGCCAGCAGCCGACAGTTGATGAACACAGATACGCAGTATTTT.

V is TRBV28 and J is TRBJ1-5, with D possibly being TRBD1 (5 bases). V was pared by 1 base and J by 0 bases, with 16 bases between. This CDR3 is 18 amino acids long. Looked up from germline, CDR1 is MDHEN and CDR2 is SYDVKM. This CDR3 reads CASSLLGGRRYSNQPQHF. The CDR3 region has the DNA TGTGCCAGCAGTTTATTGGGGGGTAGGCGTTATAGCAATCAGCCCCAGCATTTT.